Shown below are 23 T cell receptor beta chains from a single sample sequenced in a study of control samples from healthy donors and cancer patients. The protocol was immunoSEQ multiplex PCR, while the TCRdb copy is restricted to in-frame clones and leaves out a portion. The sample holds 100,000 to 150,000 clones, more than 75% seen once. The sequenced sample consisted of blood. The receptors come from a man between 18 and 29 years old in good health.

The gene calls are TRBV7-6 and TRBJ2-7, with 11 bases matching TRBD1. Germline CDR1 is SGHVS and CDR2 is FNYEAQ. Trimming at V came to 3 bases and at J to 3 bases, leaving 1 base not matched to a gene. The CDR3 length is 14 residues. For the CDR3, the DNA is TGTGCCAGCAGCTTTGGGACAGGGGGCTACGAGCAGTACTTC. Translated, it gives CASSFGTGGYEQYF.

CDR3 loop: CASRRTYRADQPQHF. CDR3 bases: TGTGCCAGTAGACGAACTTACAGGGCAGATCAGCCCCAGCATTTT. The chain couples TRBV19 to TRBJ1-5; tentatively, D is TRBD1 (6 bases). The CDR3 is 15 residues long. Trimming took off 6 bases at V and 5 bases at J, with 17 bases between the two ends. Looked up from germline, CDR1 is LNHDA and CDR2 is SQIVND (reference sequence).

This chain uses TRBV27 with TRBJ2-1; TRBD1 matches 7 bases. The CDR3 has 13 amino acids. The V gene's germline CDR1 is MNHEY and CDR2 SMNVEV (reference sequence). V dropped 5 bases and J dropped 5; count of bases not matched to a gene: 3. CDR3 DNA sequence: TGTGCCAGCAGTAGGGGGCTAAACAATGAGCAGTTCTTC. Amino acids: CASSRGLNNEQFF.

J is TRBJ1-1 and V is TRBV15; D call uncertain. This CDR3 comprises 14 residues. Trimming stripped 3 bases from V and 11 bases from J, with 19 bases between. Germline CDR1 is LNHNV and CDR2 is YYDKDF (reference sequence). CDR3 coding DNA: TGTGCCACCAGCAGGAGTGGAAGACCCAATGCGGCTTTCTTT. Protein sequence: CATSRSGRPNAAFF.

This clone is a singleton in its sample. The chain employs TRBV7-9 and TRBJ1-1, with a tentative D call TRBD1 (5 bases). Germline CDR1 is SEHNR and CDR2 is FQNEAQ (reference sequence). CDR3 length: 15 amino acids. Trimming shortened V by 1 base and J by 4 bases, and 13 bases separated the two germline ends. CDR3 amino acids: CASSLGMGLSTEAFF. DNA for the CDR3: TGTGCCAGCAGCTTAGGGATGGGGCTGAGCACTGAAGCTTTCTTT.

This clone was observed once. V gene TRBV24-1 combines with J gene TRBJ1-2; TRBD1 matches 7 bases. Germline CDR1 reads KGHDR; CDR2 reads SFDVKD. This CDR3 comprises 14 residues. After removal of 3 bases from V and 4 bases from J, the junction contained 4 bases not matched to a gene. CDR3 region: CATSDAGGSYGYTF. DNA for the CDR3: TGTGCCACCAGTGATGCAGGGGGGAGCTATGGCTACACCTTC.

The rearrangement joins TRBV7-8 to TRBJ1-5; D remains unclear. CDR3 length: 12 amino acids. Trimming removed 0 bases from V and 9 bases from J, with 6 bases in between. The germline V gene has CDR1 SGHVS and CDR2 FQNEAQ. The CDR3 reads CASSLAPTPQHF. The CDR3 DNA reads TGTGCCAGCAGCTTAGCTCCGACGCCCCAGCATTTT.

CDR3 in amino acids: CASSLSRDRGESEYF. DNA of the CDR3: TGCGCCAGCAGCTTGTCTCGGGACAGGGGCGAGTCGGAGTACTTC. The chain couples TRBV5-1 to TRBJ2-7; 10 bases fit TRBD1. From germline, CDR1 is SGHRS and CDR2 YFSETQ. After removal of 1 base from V and 11 bases from J, the junction contained 12 bases not matched to a gene. This CDR3 is built from 15 residues.

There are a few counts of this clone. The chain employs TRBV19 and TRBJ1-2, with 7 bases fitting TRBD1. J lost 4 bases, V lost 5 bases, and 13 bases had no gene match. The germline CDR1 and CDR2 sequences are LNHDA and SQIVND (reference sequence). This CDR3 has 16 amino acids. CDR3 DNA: TGTGCCAGTAGTTTAACCAGGGGGTCCTCTGCCTATGGCTACACCTTC. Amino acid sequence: CASSLTRGSSAYGYTF.

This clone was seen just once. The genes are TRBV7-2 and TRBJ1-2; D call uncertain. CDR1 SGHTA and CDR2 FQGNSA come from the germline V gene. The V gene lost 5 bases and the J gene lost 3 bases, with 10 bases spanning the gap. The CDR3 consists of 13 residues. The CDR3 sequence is CASSLTGYYGYTF. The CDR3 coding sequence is TGTGCCAGCAGCCTGACGGGATACTATGGCTACACCTTC.

CDR3 bases: TGTGCCAGCAGCTTGGCTAGCGGGCCCTCCTACAATGAGCAGTTCTTC. Encoded protein: CASSLASGPSYNEQFF. The chain has TRBV7-2 and TRBJ2-1; 8 bases align to TRBD2. The V gene end was trimmed by 3 bases and the J gene end by 0 bases; junction bases not matched to a gene: 4. The germline V gene has CDR1 SGHTA and CDR2 FQGNSA. The CDR3 is made up of 16 amino acids.

CDR3 DNA: TGTGCCAGCAGCCCACAGGTTAAATGGCCCCAGCATTTT. Translated, it gives CASSPQVKWPQHF. The gene calls are TRBV28 and TRBJ1-5, with a possible D match to TRBD1 (5 bases). Deletions cut 6 bases from V and 9 bases from J, with 15 bases between. Germline V gene sequence: CDR1 MDHEN, CDR2 SYDVKM. The CDR3 totals 13 residues.

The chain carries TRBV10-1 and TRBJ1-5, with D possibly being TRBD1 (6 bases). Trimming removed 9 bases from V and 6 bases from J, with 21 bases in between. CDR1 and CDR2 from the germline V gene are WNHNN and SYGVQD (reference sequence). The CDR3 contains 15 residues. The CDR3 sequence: CASTSGRGGFQPQHF. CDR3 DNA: TGCGCCAGTACCTCAGGGAGGGGGGGCTTTCAGCCCCAGCATTTT.

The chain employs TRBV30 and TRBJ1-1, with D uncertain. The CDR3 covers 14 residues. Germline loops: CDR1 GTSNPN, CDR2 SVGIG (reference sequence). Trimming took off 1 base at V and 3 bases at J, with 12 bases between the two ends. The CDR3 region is CAWSAKGGYTEAFF. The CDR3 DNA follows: TGTGCCTGGAGTGCCAAGGGAGGGTACACTGAAGCTTTCTTT.

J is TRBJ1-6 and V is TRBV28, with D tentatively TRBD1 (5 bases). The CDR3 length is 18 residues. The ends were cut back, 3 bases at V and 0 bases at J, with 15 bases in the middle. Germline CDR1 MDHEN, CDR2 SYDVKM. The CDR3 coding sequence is TGTGCCAGCAGTTTTCGTCGGGGCAGGAGCTCCTATAATTCACCCCTCCACTTT. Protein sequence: CASSFRRGRSSYNSPLHF.

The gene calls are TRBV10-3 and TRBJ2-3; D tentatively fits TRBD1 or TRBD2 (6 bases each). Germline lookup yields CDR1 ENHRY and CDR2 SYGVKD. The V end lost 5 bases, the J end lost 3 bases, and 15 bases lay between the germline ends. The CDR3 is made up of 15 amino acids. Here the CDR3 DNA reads TGTGCCATCAGTTTTAGGGGGGAGGTAACAGATACGCAGTATTTT. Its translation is CAISFRGEVTDTQYF.

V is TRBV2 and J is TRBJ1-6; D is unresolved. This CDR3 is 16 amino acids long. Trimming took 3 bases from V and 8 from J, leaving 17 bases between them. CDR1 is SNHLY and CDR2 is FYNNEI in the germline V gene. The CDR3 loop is CASSDQKEGRDSPLHF. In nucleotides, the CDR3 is TGTGCCAGCAGTGACCAAAAGGAAGGGAGGGATTCACCCCTCCACTTT. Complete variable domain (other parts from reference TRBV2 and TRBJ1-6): EPEVTQTPSHQVTQMGQEVILRCVPISNHLYFYWYRQILGQKVEFLVSFYNNEISEKSEIFDDQFSVERPDGSNFTLKIRSTKLEDSAMYFCASSDQKEGRDSPLHFGNGTRLTVT.

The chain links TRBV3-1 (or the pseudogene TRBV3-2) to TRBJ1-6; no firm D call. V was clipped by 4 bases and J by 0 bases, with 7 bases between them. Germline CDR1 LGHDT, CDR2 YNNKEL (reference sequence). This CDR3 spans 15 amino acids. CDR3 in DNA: TGTGCCAGCAGCCGAGGGAGCTCCTATAATTCACCCCTCCACTTT. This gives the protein CASSRGSSYNSPLHF.

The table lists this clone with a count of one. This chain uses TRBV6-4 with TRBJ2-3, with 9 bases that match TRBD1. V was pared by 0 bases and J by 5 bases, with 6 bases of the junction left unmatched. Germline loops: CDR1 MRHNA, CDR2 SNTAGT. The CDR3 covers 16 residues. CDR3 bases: TGTGCCAGCAGTGACTCCATGGACAGGGGAGTAGATACGCAGTATTTT. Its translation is CASSDSMDRGVDTQYF.

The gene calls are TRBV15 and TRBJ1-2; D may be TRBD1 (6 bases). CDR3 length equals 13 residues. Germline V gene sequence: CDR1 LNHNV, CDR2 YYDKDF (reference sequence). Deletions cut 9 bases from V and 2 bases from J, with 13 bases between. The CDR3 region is CATQPGDNYGYTF. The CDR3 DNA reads TGTGCCACACAACCAGGGGACAACTATGGCTACACCTTC.

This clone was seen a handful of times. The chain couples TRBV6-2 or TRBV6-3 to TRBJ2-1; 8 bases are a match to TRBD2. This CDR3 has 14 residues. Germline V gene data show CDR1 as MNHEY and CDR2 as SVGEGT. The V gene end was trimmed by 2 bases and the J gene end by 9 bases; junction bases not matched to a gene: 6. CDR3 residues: CASSYGREGTEQFF. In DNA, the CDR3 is TGTGCCAGCAGTTACGGCCGGGAGGGGACTGAGCAGTTCTTC.

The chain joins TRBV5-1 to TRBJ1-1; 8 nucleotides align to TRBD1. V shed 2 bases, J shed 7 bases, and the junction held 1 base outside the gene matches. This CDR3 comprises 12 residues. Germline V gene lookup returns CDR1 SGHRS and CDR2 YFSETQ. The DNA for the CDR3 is TGCGCCAGCAGCTTAGACAGGGGTGAAGCTTTCTTT. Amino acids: CASSLDRGEAFF.

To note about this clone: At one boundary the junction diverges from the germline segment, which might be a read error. The DNA for the CDR3 is TGTGCCAGCAGCGCAGTAACAGGGGGCCCCCCAAGCTTT. It yields the protein CASSAVTGGPPSF. The chain carries TRBV9 and TRBJ1-6; 9 bases agree with TRBD1. The CDR3 covers 13 residues. Germline V gene sequence: CDR1 SGDLS, CDR2 YYNGEE.